This T cell receptor beta chain appears in the sequencing data of a study of T cell responses to AZD1222 COVID-19 vaccine. Study results and limitations: An increase in Spike-specific TCR breadth and depth was observed after two AZD1222 doses.

The germline V gene has CDR1 SGHKS and CDR2 YYEKEE (reference sequence). CDR3 length equals 12 residues. Doses given second, at about 4 or about 12 weeks, were pooled. The repertoire was sequenced with immunoSEQ multiplex PCR; TCRdb's copy has only in-frame clones and lacks some. Of fewer than 130,000 clones in the sample, around 90% were seen once. Concerning this clone: Its specificity is not known. A read error may account for a junction end that differs from germline.

The chain combines TRBV5-5 with TRBJ2-1; D perhaps matches TRBD2 (5 bases). The clonotype originates from an adult who received the AZD1222 COVID-19 vaccine. Here the sequenced sample was peripheral blood, taken 28 days after the second AZD1222 dose. The CDR3 bases are TGTGCCAGCAGCTTGTCCAAGCCGGGGTCGGTCTTC. This gives the protein CASSLSKPGSVF.